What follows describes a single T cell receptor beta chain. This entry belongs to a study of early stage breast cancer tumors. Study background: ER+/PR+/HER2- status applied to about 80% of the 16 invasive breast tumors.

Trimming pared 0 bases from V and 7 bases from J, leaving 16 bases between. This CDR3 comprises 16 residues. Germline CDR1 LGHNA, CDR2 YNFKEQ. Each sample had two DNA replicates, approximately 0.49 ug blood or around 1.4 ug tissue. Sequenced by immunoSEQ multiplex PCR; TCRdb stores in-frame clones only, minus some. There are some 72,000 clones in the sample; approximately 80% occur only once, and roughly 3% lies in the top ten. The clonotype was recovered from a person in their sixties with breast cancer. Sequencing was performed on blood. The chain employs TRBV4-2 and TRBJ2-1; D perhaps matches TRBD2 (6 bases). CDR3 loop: CASSQESGLLINEQFF. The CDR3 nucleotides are TGTGCCAGCAGCCAAGAGTCGGGACTCCTCATAAATGAGCAGTTCTTC.